The present entry profiles one T cell receptor (beta chain) with its context. Per the original data handling: Reference gene primers were amplified, and this amplification served to estimate nucleated cell counts. The data were produced by immunoSEQ multiplex PCR, yet TCRdb's version contains in-frame clones alone and is incomplete. The DNA gave D and trimming, while V, J and clone size come from that table. Among about 80,000 clones listed, around 92% were seen once. The CDR3 runs 16 residues. Losses at the gene ends were 1 base for V and 8 bases for J; bases not matched to a gene: 14. CDR1 is GTSNPN and CDR2 is SVGIG in the germline V gene (reference sequence). The data originate from a study of blood T cell repertoires in COVID-19. Study-wide context: Some COVID-19 samples were acute and others convalescent; all came from the United States, Italy and Spain.

The origin of this receptor is a woman between 50 and 59 years old in a cohort sampled during active COVID-19. The V call is TRBV30, the J call TRBJ2-1, with 7 bases fitting TRBD2. Sequenced: peripheral blood. CDR3 residues: CAWSGQRGPARYEQFF. The CDR3 DNA sequence: TGTGCCTGGAGTGGGCAGCGGGGTCCAGCGCGGTATGAGCAGTTCTTC. Combining the CDR3 with reference TRBV30 and TRBJ2-1 gives the whole variable domain SQTIHQWPATLVQPVGSPLSLECTVEGTSNPNLYWYRQAAGRGLQLLFYSVGIGQISSEVPQNLSASRPQDRQFILSSKKLLLSDSGFYLCAWSGQRGPARYEQFFGPGTRLTVL.